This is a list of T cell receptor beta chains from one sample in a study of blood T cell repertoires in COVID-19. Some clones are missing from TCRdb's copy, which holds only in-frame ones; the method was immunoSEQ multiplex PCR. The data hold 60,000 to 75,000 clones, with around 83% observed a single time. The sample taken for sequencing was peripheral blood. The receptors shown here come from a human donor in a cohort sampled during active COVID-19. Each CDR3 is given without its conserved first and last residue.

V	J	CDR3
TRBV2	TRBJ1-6	ASSLRTGFSPLH
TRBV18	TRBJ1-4	ASSLIGEKLF
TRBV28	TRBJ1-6	ASSSRTGKGSPLH
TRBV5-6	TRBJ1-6	ASSPAGQGYVSPLH
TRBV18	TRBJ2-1	ASSLSDRGVNEQF
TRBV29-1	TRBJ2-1	SVEPGTGNEQF
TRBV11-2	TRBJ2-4	ASSLGRAGPAIQY
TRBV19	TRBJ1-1	ASSPRTGMNTEAF
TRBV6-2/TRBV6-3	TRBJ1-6	ASGSVPLISYNSPLH
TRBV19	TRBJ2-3	ASSIFPPNRGGTDTQY
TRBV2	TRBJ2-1	ASSLVSQF
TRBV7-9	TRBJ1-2	ASSLAGSYGYT
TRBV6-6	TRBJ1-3	ASSRGQGLSSGNTIY
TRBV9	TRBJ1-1	ASSVETGGINTEAF
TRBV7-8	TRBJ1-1	ASTSPRGVGEAF
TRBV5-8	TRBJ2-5	ASSLGAGTGHQETQY
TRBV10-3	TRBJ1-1	AISEGGVGGTEAF
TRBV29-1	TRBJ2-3	SVATSGADTQY
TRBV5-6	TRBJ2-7	ASSFSGAYEQY
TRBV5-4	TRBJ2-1	ASTVHIAGSNEQF
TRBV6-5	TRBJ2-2	ASSGGTGELF
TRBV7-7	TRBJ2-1	ASSLARGGELHEQF
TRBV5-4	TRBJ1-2	ASSLAGQGHGYT
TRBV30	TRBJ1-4	AWSASHKLPGEKLF
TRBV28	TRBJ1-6	ASTRRGIRGHYNSPLH
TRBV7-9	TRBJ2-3	ASSSQASSTDTQY
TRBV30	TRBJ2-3	AWMWGRGTDTQY
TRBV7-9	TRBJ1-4	ASSASGTAGEKLF
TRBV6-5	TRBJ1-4	ASSYSPGAGLF
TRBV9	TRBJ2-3	ASSIRQGAIGGDTQY
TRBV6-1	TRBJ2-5	ASSGKSGGDQETQY
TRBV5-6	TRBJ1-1	ASSVTVSSTEAF
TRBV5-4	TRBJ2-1	ASSRGGRDEQF
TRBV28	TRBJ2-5	ASSRLAGAETQY
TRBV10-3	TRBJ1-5	AISPKGTGDQPQH
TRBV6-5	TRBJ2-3	ASTGRGRADTQY
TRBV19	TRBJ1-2	ASSSRQGYT
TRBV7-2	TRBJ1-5	ASSFRGHNQPQH
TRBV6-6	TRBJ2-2	ASSYSLRGAPGELF
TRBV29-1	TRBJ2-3	SVRGQGLNTQY
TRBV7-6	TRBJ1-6	ASSSTDSYNSPLH
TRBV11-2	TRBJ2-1	ASSPRSAGGGRNEQF
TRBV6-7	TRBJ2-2	ASSQGMGGGTGCTGELF
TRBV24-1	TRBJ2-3	ATSDPGQGADTQY
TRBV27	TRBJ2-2	ASSLNRNTGELF
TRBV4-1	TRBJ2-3	ASSQVGTGAGTQY
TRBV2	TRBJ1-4	ASSLFSSDSFFEKLF
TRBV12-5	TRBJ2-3	ASGLISGDSTDTQY
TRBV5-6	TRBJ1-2	ASSDTGTDYGYT
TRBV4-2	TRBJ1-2	ASSLGGLHYGYT